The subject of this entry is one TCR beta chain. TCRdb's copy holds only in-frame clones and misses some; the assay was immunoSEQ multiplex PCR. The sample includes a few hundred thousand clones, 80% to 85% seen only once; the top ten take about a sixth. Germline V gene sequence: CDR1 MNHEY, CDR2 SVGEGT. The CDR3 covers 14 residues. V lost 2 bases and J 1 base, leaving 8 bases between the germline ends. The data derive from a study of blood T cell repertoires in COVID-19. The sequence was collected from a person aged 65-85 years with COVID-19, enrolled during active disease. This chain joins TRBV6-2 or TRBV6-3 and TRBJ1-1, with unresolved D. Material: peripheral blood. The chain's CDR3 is CASSYEVPNTEAFF. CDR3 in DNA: TGTGCCAGCAGTTACGAGGTCCCGAACACTGAAGCTTTCTTT.